The 24 T cell receptor beta chains given below trace back to one sample, sequenced in a study of blood T cell repertoires in COVID-19. Repertoires were generated with immunoSEQ multiplex PCR, while TCRdb's copy carries only in-frame clones and drops some. Seen here are about 210,000 clones, 80% to 90% observed once, and the top ten hold less than 5.5%. Sequencing was done on a sample of peripheral blood. The receptors shown here come from an elderly woman with acute or convalescent COVID-19.

This rearrangement joins TRBV5-1 to TRBJ2-3, with D perhaps TRBD1 (6 bases). The germline V gene has CDR1 SGHRS and CDR2 YFSETQ. The ends were cut back, 3 bases at V and 2 bases at J, with 13 bases in the middle. The CDR3 is 15 amino acids. The CDR3 is CASSSLDRDTDTQYF. As DNA, the CDR3 is TGCGCCAGCAGCTCACTGGACAGAGACACAGATACGCAGTATTTT.

This clone has a single count. This chain connects TRBV27 to TRBJ1-4; 11 positions match TRBD1. The CDR3 runs to 17 residues. Losses at the gene ends were 5 bases for V and 8 bases for J; bases not matched to a gene: 13. Looked up from germline, CDR1 is MNHEY and CDR2 is SMNVEV (reference sequence). In DNA, the CDR3 is TGTGCCAGCAGTCCAAGGACAGGGGGCTTTCCGGGGGAAAAACTGTTTTTT. Its translation: CASSPRTGGFPGEKLFF.

The chain combines TRBV9 with TRBJ2-5; D possibly corresponds to TRBD1 (6 bases). From germline, CDR1 is SGDLS and CDR2 YYNGEE. The CDR3 runs to 16 residues. V was trimmed by 0 bases and J by 2 bases, leaving 14 bases between them. The CDR3 spells CASSVATGTGQETQYF. The CDR3 DNA reads as TGTGCCAGCAGCGTAGCTACAGGGACGGGGCAAGAGACCCAGTACTTC.

As to this clone: At the DNA level, this CDR3 is encoded by other sequences in the same sample as well. This CDR3 is CASSGQMNTEAFF. CDR3 DNA sequence: TGTGCCAGCAGTGGACAGATGAACACTGAAGCTTTCTTT. The gene calls are TRBV2 and TRBJ1-1, with D possibly being TRBD1 (5 bases). The length of the CDR3 is 13 residues. Trimming removed 4 bases at V and 0 bases at J, with 6 bases between. Germline CDR1 is SNHLY and CDR2 is FYNNEI. Supplemented by reference TRBV2 and TRBJ1-1, the full variable domain reads EPEVTQTPSHQVTQMGQEVILRCVPISNHLYFYWYRQILGQKVEFLVSFYNNEISEKSEIFDDQFSVERPDGSNFTLKIRSTKLEDSAMYFCASSGQMNTEAFFGQGTRLTVV.

The V gene is TRBV28, the J gene TRBJ1-4; 7 bases match TRBD1. Trimming cost V 5 bases and J 0 bases; bases outside gene matches: 12. CDR1 is MDHEN and CDR2 is SYDVKM in the germline V gene. The CDR3 has 18 residues. CDR3 loop: CASSPTLGTVSTNEKLFF. The CDR3, as DNA: TGTGCCAGCAGTCCCACCCTAGGGACAGTCTCAACTAATGAAAAACTGTTTTTT.

The chain combines TRBV6-5 with TRBJ2-3; 11 nucleotides align to TRBD2. The V gene end was trimmed by 5 bases and the J gene end by 4 bases; junction bases not matched to a gene: 5. From germline, CDR1 is MNHEY and CDR2 SVGAGI. The CDR3 extends over 15 amino acids. CDR3 DNA sequence: TGTGCCAGCAGTCCCTTAGCGGGGGGGTCAGATACGCAGTATTTT. This translates into CASSPLAGGSDTQYF.

This rearrangement joins TRBV10-3 to TRBJ1-1; 9 bases map to TRBD1. J lost 7 bases, V lost 4 bases, and 7 bases had no gene match. CDR3 length equals 14 residues. Looked up from germline, CDR1 is ENHRY and CDR2 is SYGVKD. The chain's CDR3 is CAISAGQGVNEAFF. For the CDR3, the DNA is TGTGCCATCAGTGCGGGACAGGGTGTAAATGAAGCTTTCTTT.

The rearrangement joins TRBV5-1 to TRBJ2-1; 9 nucleotides match TRBD2. Germline V CDR1 and CDR2: SGHRS, YFSETQ. The CDR3 length is 14 residues. The J segment lost 9 bases and the V segment lost 4 bases, leaving 8 bases of the junction unmatched. The CDR3 region has the DNA TGCGCCAGCAGCCTAACCGGGACTAGCTCTGAGCAGTTCTTC. This translates into CASSLTGTSSEQFF.

The chain combines TRBV9 with TRBJ1-5; D may be TRBD1 (6 bases). Trimming cost V 4 bases and J 4 bases, with 9 bases left between them. Germline V gene sequence: CDR1 SGDLS, CDR2 YYNGEE. This CDR3 region has 13 residues. CDR3 nucleotides: TGTGCCAGCAGCCTAGGACAGAATCAGCCCCAGCATTTT. Amino acid sequence: CASSLGQNQPQHF. The full variable domain, with the rest looked up from reference TRBV9 and TRBJ1-5, is DSGVTQTPKHLITATGQRVTLRCSPRSGDLSVYWYQQSLDQGLQFLIQYYNGEERAKGNILERFSAQQFPDLHSELNLSSLELGDSALYFCASSLGQNQPQHFGDGTRLSIL.

V gene TRBV7-6 combines with J gene TRBJ1-3; 7 bases line up with TRBD1. Germline V gene data show CDR1 as SGHVS and CDR2 as FNYEAQ. The CDR3 consists of 16 residues. Unmatched junction bases numbered 15, after V lost 4 bases and J lost 9 bases. CDR3 residues: CASSSQGQPGFGTIYF. The DNA of the CDR3 is TGTGCCAGCAGCTCCCAGGGACAGCCCGGTTTTGGCACCATATATTTT.

This clone was counted a single time. The V call is TRBV18, the J call TRBJ2-2; 9 bases line up with TRBD2. The length of the CDR3 is 15 residues. The junction had 4 bases not matched to a gene; V was cut back by 1 base and J by 7 bases. Per germline, CDR1 KGHSH and CDR2 LQKENI. Here the CDR3 reads CASSPQREVRGELFF. The CDR3, as DNA: TGTGCCAGCTCACCACAGCGGGAGGTCCGCGGGGAGCTGTTTTTT.

J is TRBJ2-2 and V is TRBV6-5; weak D call: TRBD2 (5 bases). Per germline, CDR1 MNHEY and CDR2 SVGAGI. The CDR3 covers 14 residues. The V end lost 8 bases, the J end lost 4 bases, and 14 bases lay between the germline ends. Here the CDR3 DNA reads TGTGCCAGCGGGAGTAGAGCATTCACCGGGGAGCTGTTTTTT. As protein: CASGSRAFTGELFF.

The chain carries TRBV30 and TRBJ2-5, with TRBD2 identical over 11 bases. J gave up 2 bases and V 5 bases, and 22 bases lay outside the gene matches. This CDR3 has 20 residues. Per germline, CDR1 GTSNPN and CDR2 SVGIG (reference sequence). The DNA of the CDR3 is TGTGCCTGGGCATACTCCCGGGACAATGTAGCGGGAGGGCCTCAAGAGACCCAGTACTTC. Protein: CAWAYSRDNVAGGPQETQYF.

CDR3 bases: TGCGCCAGCAGCCAAAGGACAGGGTACTATGGCTACACCTTC. This codes for CASSQRTGYYGYTF. V and J are TRBV4-1 and TRBJ1-2; 8 nucleotides line up with TRBD1. Germline-derived CDR1 and CDR2 are MGHRA and YSYEKL. The CDR3 spans 14 residues. The J segment lost 3 bases and the V segment lost 2 bases, leaving 2 bases of the junction unmatched.

This clone was found a few times. The J gene is TRBJ2-7, the V gene TRBV9, with D tentatively TRBD2 (5 bases). In germline, CDR1 is SGDLS, CDR2 YYNGEE. The V end was cut by 0 bases, the J end by 3 bases, with 13 bases between. The CDR3 contains 15 residues. The CDR3 is CASSVALADVYEQYF. In DNA, the CDR3 is TGTGCCAGCAGCGTAGCCCTAGCCGACGTCTACGAGCAGTACTTC.

This clone came up once. The genes are TRBV9 and TRBJ2-3; no firm D call. This CDR3 is 15 amino acids long. Germline V gives CDR1 SGDLS, CDR2 YYNGEE. The ends were cut back, 5 bases at V and 2 bases at J, with 15 bases in the middle. The CDR3 sequence: CASSLSGRNTDTQYF. DNA for the CDR3: TGTGCCAGCAGTCTATCAGGTCGGAACACAGATACGCAGTATTTT.

This clone was detected only once. The rearrangement uses TRBV7-2 and TRBJ2-2; D gene unclear. CDR1 and CDR2 (germline): SGHTA, FQGNSA. The V and J ends lost 1 base and 3 bases respectively, with 9 bases between them. This CDR3 region has 15 residues. Written as DNA, the CDR3 is TGTGCCAGCAGCTTAGATTCCACTTACACCGGGGAGCTGTTTTTT. Its protein product is CASSLDSTYTGELFF.

This chain connects TRBV6-2 or TRBV6-3 to TRBJ1-2; weak D call: TRBD1 (5 bases). V was pared by 0 bases and J by 5 bases, with 10 bases between. From germline, CDR1 is MNHEY and CDR2 SVGEGT. This CDR3 spans 14 amino acids. In nucleotides, the CDR3 is TGTGCCAGCAGTTACTCAGAGTCAGGGTATGGCTACACCTTC. This codes for CASSYSESGYGYTF.

The J gene is TRBJ1-2, the V gene TRBV5-1; a weak D match, TRBD1 (6 bases). The CDR3 covers 14 residues. Trimming removed 0 bases at V and 4 bases at J, with 10 bases between. The germline V gene has CDR1 SGHRS and CDR2 YFSETQ. The CDR3 DNA follows: TGCGCCAGCAGCTTGGGGACAGTACCCTATGGCTACACCTTC. As protein: CASSLGTVPYGYTF. Full variable domain (rest looked up from reference TRBV5-1 and TRBJ1-2): KAGVTQTPRYLIKTRGQQVTLSCSPISGHRSVSWYQQTPGQGLQFLFEYFSETQRNKGNFPGRFSGRQFSNSRSEMNVSTLELGDSALYLCASSLGTVPYGYTFGSGTRLTVV.

In its sample, this clone was seen a few times. This rearrangement joins TRBV3-1 (or the pseudogene TRBV3-2) to TRBJ1-5; 8 bases are a match to TRBD1. Germline V gene data show CDR1 as LGHDT and CDR2 as YNNKEL (reference sequence). CDR3 length: 15 residues. J was trimmed by 2 bases and V by 4 bases; bases with no gene match: 4. The CDR3 loop is CASSLTGQGNQPQHF. In DNA, the CDR3 is TGTGCCAGCAGCCTAACGGGACAGGGCAATCAGCCCCAGCATTTT.

This rearrangement joins TRBV24-1 to TRBJ2-1; D is unclear. The CDR3 is 13 amino acids. The germline CDR1 and CDR2 sequences are KGHDR and SFDVKD. V lost 2 bases, J lost 4 bases, and 5 bases lay in between. The CDR3 region is CATSDYSYNEQFF. The CDR3 DNA sequence: TGTGCCACCAGTGATTATAGTTACAATGAGCAGTTCTTC.

The chain has TRBV6-5 and TRBJ2-2, with D possibly TRBD2 on 6 matching bases. The CDR3 spans 14 residues. Germline CDR1 MNHEY, CDR2 SVGAGI. Trimming removed 7 bases at V and 6 bases at J, with 15 bases between. The CDR3 DNA reads as TGTGCCAGCATCTCAGTGTCGGGAGCCGGGGAGCTGTTTTTT. This codes for CASISVSGAGELFF.

This clone was observed once. CDR3 nucleotide sequence: TGCGCCAGCAGCCAAGGCCCCGCGGGCCAAGAGACCCAGTACTTC. This encodes CASSQGPAGQETQYF. This sequence joins TRBV4-3 and TRBJ2-5; tentative D call: TRBD2 (5 bases). Trimming shortened V by 1 base and J by 1 base, and 10 bases separated the two germline ends. The germline gives CDR1 LGHNA, CDR2 YSLEER. This CDR3 comprises 15 residues.

The genes are TRBV6-5 and TRBJ2-7; 7 bases map to TRBD1. The germline V gene encodes CDR1 MNHEY and CDR2 SVGAGI. This CDR3 spans 12 amino acids. The V gene end was trimmed by 6 bases and the J gene end by 6 bases; junction bases not matched to a gene: 5. CDR3 bases: TGTGCCAGCAGGGGGACAGTCCTCGAGCAGTACTTC. Encoded protein: CASRGTVLEQYF.